The sequence of this TCR beta chain was determined in a study of blood T cell repertoires in COVID-19. About the study: Some COVID-19 samples were acute and others convalescent; all came from the United States, Italy and Spain.

Source study methods: Amplified reference gene primers provided the basis for estimating nucleated cell counts. Some clones are missing from TCRdb's copy, which holds only in-frame ones; the method was immunoSEQ multiplex PCR. V, J and clone size are taken as reported in that table, and D and trimming were inferred from the DNA itself. The sample shows 250,000 or so clones, around 90% of them seen only once. Germline-derived CDR1 and CDR2 are SGHTA and FQGNSA. The CDR3 covers 17 residues. V shed 4 bases and J 9 bases; nucleotides not matched to a gene: 13. The sequenced sample was peripheral blood. The sequence was collected from a middle-aged woman who had recovered from COVID-19. This chain uses TRBV7-2 with TRBJ2-1; 12 nucleotides agree with TRBD2. The CDR3 bases are TGTGCCAGCAGCTCGAAAAGAGGACTAGCGGGACAGGCTGAGCAGTTCTTC. Amino acid sequence: CASSSKRGLAGQAEQFF.